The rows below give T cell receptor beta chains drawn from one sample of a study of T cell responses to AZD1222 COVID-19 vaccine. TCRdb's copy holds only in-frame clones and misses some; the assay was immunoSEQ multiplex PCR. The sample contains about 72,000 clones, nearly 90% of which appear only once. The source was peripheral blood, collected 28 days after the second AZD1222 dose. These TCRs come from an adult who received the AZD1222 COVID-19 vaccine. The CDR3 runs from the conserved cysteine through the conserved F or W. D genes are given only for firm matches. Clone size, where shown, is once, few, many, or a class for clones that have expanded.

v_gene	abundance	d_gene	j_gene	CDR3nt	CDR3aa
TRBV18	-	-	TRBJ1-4	TGTGCCAGCTCACCGGACGCCGGTGAAAAACTGTTTTTT	CASSPDAGEKLFF
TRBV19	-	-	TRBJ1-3	TGTGCCAGTAGTACCGCGGGTGCTGGAAACACCATATATTTT	CASSTAGAGNTIYF
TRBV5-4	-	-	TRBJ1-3	TGTGCCAGCAGCTACGGCAACTCTGGAAACACCATATATTTT	CASSYGNSGNTIYF
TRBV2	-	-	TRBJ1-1	TGTGCCAGCAGTGAATCAGGTCGCATGAACACTGAAGCTTTCTTT	CASSESGRMNTEAFF
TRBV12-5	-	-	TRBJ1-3	TGTGCTAGTGCCACGGAGTACACCATATATTTT	CASATEYTIYF
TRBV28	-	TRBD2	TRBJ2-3	TGTGCCAGCAGTAACCGTCGCGCCCCGGGGGGTGCTACGCAGTATTTT	CASSNRRAPGGATQYF
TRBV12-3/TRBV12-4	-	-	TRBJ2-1	TGTGCCAGCAGTTCCGGTGAGCAGTTCTTC	CASSSGEQFF
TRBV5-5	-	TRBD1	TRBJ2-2	TGTGCCAGCAGCTACGACAGGGGGTTGACAGGGGAGCTGTTTTTT	CASSYDRGLTGELFF
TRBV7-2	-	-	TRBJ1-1	TGTGCCAGCAGCTTAACCCCAATACAGGGCGACGCTTTCTTT	CASSLTPIQGDAFF
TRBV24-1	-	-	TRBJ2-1	TGTGCCACCAGTGATCATCTGAGCAATGAGCAGTTCTTC	CATSDHLSNEQFF
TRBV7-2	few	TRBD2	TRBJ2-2	TGTGCCAGCAGCCTGACTAGCGGTTACACCGGGGAGCTGTTTTTT	CASSLTSGYTGELFF
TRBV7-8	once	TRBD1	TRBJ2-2	TGTGCCAGCACCGCTGGACAGGGTGGAACCGGGGAGCTGTTTTTT	CASTAGQGGTGELFF